These 24 T cell receptor beta chains were sequenced from one sample in a study of CXCR3-negative and CXCR3-positive naive CD8 T cells. Which antigens these TCRs recognize remains unknown. The study's findings and limits: CXCR3-positive naive cells carried more hydrophobic TRB CDR3s than CXCR3-negative naive cells did.

Preparation of TRB cDNA libraries relied on 5' RACE carrying UMI labels. Each CDR3 protein gets one entry in TCRdb, which reprocessed the 5' RACE reads and gives no DNA. Its listing shows roughly 55,000 distinct CDR3 sequences. Material: naive CXCR3+ CD8+ T cells from blood. Subset described: CD45RO-CCR7+CD27+CD95- naive CD8+ T cells expressing CXCR3 (TNR3+). These receptors were obtained from a human donor in good health. Some clones in this sample may be carry-over from other donors' samples.

V gene TRBV20-1 combines with J gene TRBJ1-1. This CDR3 contains 11 residues. Germline V gene sequence: CDR1 DFQATT, CDR2 SNEGSKA (reference sequence). This chain's CDR3 is CSAEEVTEAFF.

The V and J genes are TRBV28 and TRBJ2-5; the TRBD1 assignment by TCRdb is unverifiable without DNA. The CDR3 covers 17 residues. The germline V gene encodes CDR1 MDHEN and CDR2 SYDVKM. The CDR3 region is CASPCRRHREPQESQYF.

The chain uses TRBV6-5 and TRBJ1-1; TCRdb names TRBD1, which stays unverified in the absence of DNA. CDR3 length equals 16 residues. Germline V gives CDR1 MNHEY, CDR2 SVGAGI. Here the CDR3 reads CASSSGQVPRDTEAFF.

This rearrangement joins TRBV28 to TRBJ2-1; the TCRdb D gene call, TRBD2, has no DNA to confirm it. Germline V gene lookup returns CDR1 MDHEN and CDR2 SYDVKM. The CDR3 consists of 15 residues. This chain's CDR3 is CASRPGLFPADEQFF.

This chain uses TRBV28 with TRBJ2-5. CDR1 and CDR2 (germline): MDHEN, SYDVKM. The CDR3 extends over 16 amino acids. The CDR3: CASSSRTDRRQETQYF. The entire variable domain, with the rest obtained from reference TRBV28 and TRBJ2-5, is as follows: DVKVTQSSRYLVKRTGEKVFLECVQDMDHENMFWYRQDPGLGLRLIYFSYDVKMKEKGDIPEGYSVSREKKERFSLILESASTNQTSMYLCASSSRTDRRQETQYFGPGTRLLVL.

CDR3 region: CASSQPGPPITDTQYF. The chain links TRBV2 to TRBJ2-3; the TCRdb D gene call, TRBD1, has no DNA to confirm it. The CDR3 is 16 residues long. The germline V gene has CDR1 SNHLY and CDR2 FYNNEI.

The rearrangement uses TRBV11-2 and TRBJ2-2; TCRdb calls TRBD1, which cannot be checked without DNA. This CDR3 has 15 amino acids. CDR1 and CDR2 (germline): SGHAT, FQNNGV. CDR3 sequence reads: CASRKGGHITGELFF.

The V gene is TRBV6-6, the J gene TRBJ2-7. The CDR3 extends over 13 amino acids. CDR1 MNHNY and CDR2 SVGAGI come from the germline V gene (reference sequence). CDR3 residues: CATMGSSSYEQYF.

The chain links TRBV13 to TRBJ2-1; the D call from TCRdb, TRBD2, cannot be confirmed without DNA. The CDR3 contains 16 residues. Germline values: CDR1 PRHDT, CDR2 FYEKMQ (reference sequence). The CDR3 sequence: CASSLPSGGAGNEQFF.

This chain connects TRBV4-2 to TRBJ2-7; TCRdb's D gene call, TRBD1, goes unchecked for lack of DNA. The CDR3 runs to 15 residues. The germline V gene encodes CDR1 LGHNA and CDR2 YNFKEQ. The CDR3 sequence is CASSQEDRGRNEQYF.

The CDR3 spells CASSPGGVQQETQYF. V is TRBV28 and J is TRBJ2-5; as DNA is missing, the TRBD1 call by TCRdb cannot be tested. CDR1 MDHEN and CDR2 SYDVKM come from the germline V gene. This CDR3 has 15 residues.

V and J are TRBV7-3 and TRBJ2-1. Per the germline V gene, CDR1 is SGHTA and CDR2 is FQGTGA. This CDR3 is built from 16 residues. CDR3 region: CASSLNGGSSYNEQFF. Using reference TRBV7-3 and TRBJ2-1 for the parts outside the CDR3, the full variable domain is GAGVSQTPSNKVTEKGKYVELRCDPISGHTALYWYRQSLGQGPEFLIYFQGTGAADDSGLPNDRFFAVRPEGSVSTLKIQRTERGDSAVYLCASSLNGGSSYNEQFFGPGTRLTVL.

The chain has TRBV20-1 and TRBJ2-7; TCRdb designates TRBD1, a call that cannot be tested without DNA. Looked up from germline, CDR1 is DFQATT and CDR2 is SNEGSKA (reference sequence). The length of the CDR3 is 14 residues. The chain's CDR3 is CSARGSGQHYEQYF.

The chain uses TRBV6-1 and TRBJ2-7; TCRdb names TRBD2, which stays unverified in the absence of DNA. The CDR3 is made up of 14 amino acids. Per the germline V gene, CDR1 is MNHNS and CDR2 is SASEGT. This chain's CDR3 is CASTQLAGDYEQYF.

The chain joins TRBV6-5 to TRBJ2-2. The CDR3 has 14 residues. Germline values: CDR1 MNHEY, CDR2 SVGAGI. CDR3 region: CASSTFTLLGELFF.

The chain uses TRBV23-1 and TRBJ2-3; TCRdb proposes TRBD1, but this gene call is untestable without DNA. TRBV23-1 is an ORF; its function is uncertain. This CDR3 is built from 15 residues. This CDR3 is CASSQDRASTDTQYF.

The chain is built from TRBV6-2 or TRBV6-3 and TRBJ2-4; TCRdb picks TRBD1, but there is no DNA to check that call. The germline CDR1 and CDR2 sequences are MNHEY and SVGEGT. This CDR3 region has 13 residues. The CDR3 region is CASSPQGKHIQYF.

The rearrangement links TRBV2 to TRBJ1-1. In germline, CDR1 is SNHLY, CDR2 FYNNEI. This CDR3 comprises 15 residues. CDR3: CASSEFLLANTEAFF.

The chain carries TRBV7-2 and TRBJ1-3. This CDR3 has 18 amino acids. Germline V gene sequence: CDR1 SGHTA, CDR2 FQGNSA. The CDR3: CASSFSSPGTLLGNTIYF.

The rearrangement joins TRBV4-2 to TRBJ2-1; TCRdb's D call of TRBD1 is untestable without DNA. Germline loops: CDR1 LGHNA, CDR2 YNFKEQ. This CDR3 is 16 amino acids long. CDR3 residues: CASSPGTGVGCNEQFF.

V usage is TRBV21-1 and J usage is TRBJ2-1; TCRdb's D gene call, TRBD2, goes unchecked for lack of DNA. TRBV21-1 is recorded as a pseudogene. CDR3 length equals 20 residues. This chain's CDR3 is CASRPTDDRGTPGGRNEQFF.

The rearrangement uses TRBV2 and TRBJ2-3. Germline V gives CDR1 SNHLY, CDR2 FYNNEI. This CDR3 is built from 15 residues. CDR3 protein: CASIYRVVFTDTQYF.

The CDR3 sequence is CASSLAGGPSYNEQFF. The chain uses TRBV7-2 and TRBJ2-1; the TCRdb D gene call, TRBD1, has no DNA to confirm it. Germline loops: CDR1 SGHTA, CDR2 FQGNSA. This CDR3 has 16 residues.

The chain links TRBV12-3 or TRBV12-4 to TRBJ2-3. The CDR3 runs 13 residues. Here the CDR3 reads CASSLARPDTQYF.